This T cell receptor (beta chain) was recovered during a study of sequential checkpoint blockade in melanoma. The germline V gene encodes CDR1 SGDLS and CDR2 YYNGEE. V lost 0 bases, J lost 5 bases, and 6 bases stayed unmatched. This CDR3 comprises 15 residues. Stated treatment: randomized to nivolumab then ipilimumab (arm A) or the reverse (arm B). The table came from immunoSEQ multiplex PCR; TCRdb's copy has only in-frame clones and leaves some out. The repertoire has 5,000 to 5,500 clones, approximately 82% of them found once; the top ten carry approximately 60%. The chain carries TRBV9 and TRBJ2-7, with TRBD1 identical over 9 bases. This specimen consisted of CD8+ T cells sorted from blood (inferred from file names), obtained from a patient given nivolumab and ipilimumab in sequence. The TCR comes from a human donor with melanoma. CDR3 nucleotide sequence: TGTGCCAGCAGCGTAGAAGGGACAGGGAACGACGAGCAGTACTTC. It codes for CASSVEGTGNDEQYF.